This T cell receptor (beta chain) was recovered during a study of cytomegalovirus exposure and HLA in healthy donors. The PCR made use of 60 Vbeta and 13 Jbeta primers. Assay: immunoSEQ multiplex PCR; the TCRdb copy retains only in-frame clones and omits some. Of around 53,000 clones in the sample, about 73% were seen once. V shed 3 bases, J shed 3 bases, and the junction held 7 bases outside the gene matches. CDR3 length equals 16 residues. The germline CDR1 and CDR2 sequences are ENHRY and SYGVKD. Sequencing was performed on PBMCs. The source of this sequence is a man between 18 and 29 years old in good health and CMV-seronegative. The chain uses TRBV10-3 and TRBJ2-1; 8 nucleotides agree with TRBD2. CDR3 sequence: CAISDLGLAGYNEQFF. The DNA for the CDR3 is TGTGCCATCAGTGATTTAGGTCTAGCGGGCTACAATGAGCAGTTCTTC.